The 30 T cell receptor beta chains below all came from one sample that was sequenced in a study of blood T cell repertoires in COVID-19. Produced via immunoSEQ multiplex PCR; TCRdb's table is partial and in-frame only. The table shows over 250,000 clones, with over 75% occurring only once. The specimen was peripheral blood. Receptors were obtained from a human donor in a cohort sampled during active COVID-19.

The chain has TRBV10-3 and TRBJ1-5; maybe TRBD1 (5 bases). Trimming removed 0 bases from V and 6 bases from J, with 12 bases in between. The CDR3 has 15 residues. Germline CDR1 ENHRY, CDR2 SYGVKD. CDR3 residues: CAISESGQGGQPQHF. DNA for the CDR3: TGTGCCATCAGTGAGTCAGGGCAGGGAGGTCAGCCCCAGCATTTT.

The chain is built from TRBV11-2 and TRBJ2-3; D is unclear. V lost 1 base, J lost 4 bases, and 6 bases lay in between. Germline V CDR1 and CDR2: SGHAT, FQNNGV. The CDR3 runs to 13 residues. CDR3 in DNA: TGTGCCAGCAGCTTAGGTATCTCAGATACGCAGTATTTT. This gives the protein CASSLGISDTQYF.

This chain joins TRBV6-5 and TRBJ2-5, with 9 bases that match TRBD1. Germline CDR1 MNHEY, CDR2 SVGAGI. Trimming at V came to 6 bases and at J to 9 bases, leaving 14 bases not matched to a gene. The CDR3 extends over 15 amino acids. The CDR3 bases are TGTGCCAGCAGGGGCTCCGGGACAGGGCAAATGGCCCAGTACTTC. Its protein is CASRGSGTGQMAQYF.

This chain uses TRBV15 with TRBJ1-2; unclear D gene. CDR3 length equals 14 residues. Germline CDR1 LNHNV, CDR2 YYDKDF (reference sequence). The V end was cut by 5 bases, the J end by 1 base, with 11 bases between. The CDR3 sequence: CATSPERLNYGYTF. As DNA, the CDR3 is TGTGCCACCAGCCCGGAGAGGCTTAACTATGGCTACACCTTC. The entire variable domain, with the rest obtained from reference TRBV15 and TRBJ1-2, is as follows: DAMVIQNPRYQVTQFGKPVTLSCSQTLNHNVMYWYQQKSSQAPKLLFHYYDKDFNNEADTPDNFQSRRPNTSFCFLDIRSPGLGDTAMYLCATSPERLNYGYTFGSGTRLTVV.

J is TRBJ1-2 and V is TRBV28; D may be TRBD1 (5 bases). The CDR3 covers 12 residues. Germline CDR1 is MDHEN and CDR2 is SYDVKM. Trimming left V 10 bases short and J 3 bases short, with 12 bases between. In DNA, the CDR3 is TGTGCCATCATGGGGGGGGACTATGGCTACACCTTC. This encodes CAIMGGDYGYTF.

The chain combines TRBV6-6 with TRBJ1-1; the D is unclear. From germline, CDR1 is MNHNY and CDR2 SVGAGI (reference sequence). Trimming left V 6 bases short and J 5 bases short, with 10 bases between. The CDR3 contains 12 residues. CDR3 sequence: CASRVRETEAFF. The CDR3, as DNA: TGTGCCAGCAGAGTGAGAGAAACTGAAGCTTTCTTT.

The chain recombines TRBV19 with TRBJ1-2, with unresolved D. The CDR3 sequence is 14 residues long. V was cut by 8 bases and J by 0 bases, with 13 bases left in between. CDR1 LNHDA and CDR2 SQIVND come from the germline V gene (reference sequence). CDR3 in amino acids: CASSRYYSNYGYTF. The CDR3 DNA sequence: TGTGCCAGTTCCCGATACTACTCTAACTATGGCTACACCTTC.

The CDR3 coding sequence is TGTGCCAGCAGCACCGGGACAGGGGCTGAAAAACTGTTTTTT. Encoded protein: CASSTGTGAEKLFF. V gene TRBV5-4 combines with J gene TRBJ1-4, with 10 bases lining up with TRBD1. The CDR3 sequence is 14 residues long. Germline trimming cut 4 bases from V and 7 bases from J; bases unmatched to any gene: 4. Germline V gives CDR1 SGHNT, CDR2 YYREEE (reference sequence).

The chain carries TRBV6-5 and TRBJ1-2; D is unclear. Germline-derived CDR1 and CDR2 are MNHEY and SVGAGI. CDR3 length: 13 residues. Trimming took off 0 bases at V and 8 bases at J, with 10 bases between the two ends. The CDR3 protein is CASSYSRIQGYTF. CDR3 bases: TGTGCCAGCAGTTACTCCCGTATCCAGGGCTACACCTTC.

The chain links TRBV6-1 to TRBJ1-5; D gene unclear. Germline assignment: CDR1 MNHNS and CDR2 SASEGT. V was clipped by 1 base and J by 0 bases, with 4 bases between them. This CDR3 is 14 amino acids long. This chain's CDR3 is CASSEGPSNQPQHF. The CDR3 DNA is TGTGCCAGCAGTGAAGGGCCTAGCAATCAGCCCCAGCATTTT.

For this clone: This CDR3 is also generated by other DNA sequences in the sample. V is TRBV5-1 and J is TRBJ2-5; 10 nucleotides match TRBD2. Germline CDR1 reads SGHRS; CDR2 reads YFSETQ. The CDR3 runs to 15 residues. The junction had 5 bases not matched to a gene; V was cut back by 1 base and J by 5 bases. CDR3 sequence (DNA): TGCGCCAGCAGCTTGTCAACTAGCGGGACCGAGACCCAGTACTTC. Its translation: CASSLSTSGTETQYF.

V and J are TRBV28 and TRBJ1-1; perhaps TRBD1 as D (6 bases). In germline, CDR1 is MDHEN, CDR2 SYDVKM. The V end was cut by 6 bases, the J end by 0 bases, with 17 bases between. This CDR3 contains 16 residues. The CDR3 DNA sequence: TGTGCCAGCAGCCAACGGCGGGGGCCCATGAACACTGAAGCTTTCTTT. Translating it yields CASSQRRGPMNTEAFF.

The chain employs TRBV19 and TRBJ2-6, with TRBD1 as a possible D gene (8 bases). Trimming removed 3 bases at V and 4 bases at J, with 19 bases between. Germline CDR1 reads LNHDA; CDR2 reads SQIVND (reference sequence). This CDR3 spans 18 amino acids. The CDR3 reads CASSIRGGRGPGANVLTF. DNA for the CDR3: TGTGCCAGTAGTATTCGCGGGGGCAGGGGGCCCGGGGCCAACGTCCTGACTTTC.

The chain is built from TRBV24-1 and TRBJ2-1; 8 bases map to TRBD2. The V and J ends lost 4 bases and 3 bases, in that order; junction bases with no gene match: 13. Germline V lookup: CDR1 KGHDR, CDR2 SFDVKD. There are 18 residues in the CDR3. The CDR3 here is CATSDSGTRVLDYNEQFF. CDR3 DNA sequence: TGTGCCACCAGTGACTCCGGGACTAGAGTCTTGGACTACAATGAGCAGTTCTTC.

The rearrangement joins TRBV3-1 (or the pseudogene TRBV3-2) to TRBJ2-5; TRBD1 aligns across 8 bases. The CDR3 is 15 residues long. The V gene's germline CDR1 is LGHDT and CDR2 YNNKEL (reference sequence). The J segment lost 4 bases and the V segment lost 5 bases, leaving 9 bases of the junction unmatched. As DNA, the CDR3 is TGTGCCAGCAGCACTCCCACACAGGGGGTAGAGACCCAGTACTTC. Its protein is CASSTPTQGVETQYF.

The gene calls are TRBV19 and TRBJ2-5, with D possibly being TRBD2 (6 bases). With 8 bases removed from V and 5 bases from J, the gap between germline ends came to 15 bases. The CDR3 has 13 amino acids. The germline CDR1 and CDR2 sequences are LNHDA and SQIVND (reference sequence). The DNA for the CDR3 is TGTGCCAGTGGGCGGGTTGGAGGGGAGACCCAGTACTTC. It translates to CASGRVGGETQYF.

The chain employs TRBV6-5 and TRBJ2-1; D is perhaps TRBD1 (6 bases). The CDR3 is 14 residues long. V lost 2 bases, J lost 7 bases, and 12 bases lay in between. Germline CDR1 and CDR2: MNHEY and SVGAGI. CDR3 in DNA: TGTGCCAGCAGTTACGTCGGGACACCTAATGAGCAGTTCTTC. Protein product: CASSYVGTPNEQFF.

This chain connects TRBV7-2 to TRBJ1-1; 8 nucleotides match TRBD1. The CDR3 loop spans 14 amino acids. J gave up 4 bases and V 6 bases, and 7 bases lay outside the gene matches. The V gene's germline CDR1 is SGHTA and CDR2 FQGNSA. CDR3 sequence (DNA): TGTGCCAGCAGTCCACAGGGGGGGACCACTGAAGCTTTCTTT. The encoded protein is CASSPQGGTTEAFF.

The rearrangement uses TRBV19 and TRBJ2-2; tentative D call: TRBD1 (5 bases). V shed 7 bases and J shed 3 bases, with 18 bases lying between them. Germline CDR1 is LNHDA and CDR2 is SQIVND (reference sequence). CDR3 length: 16 residues. CDR3 DNA: TGTGCCAGTAAGAGAAGTGGGGTAGGGGACACCGGGGAGCTGTTTTTT. Amino acid sequence: CASKRSGVGDTGELFF.

The CDR3 DNA reads TGTGCCATCAGTGATTGGCGGACAGGGAATTACAATGAGCAGTTCTTC. Protein product: CAISDWRTGNYNEQFF. V and J are TRBV10-3 and TRBJ2-1, with 8 nucleotides matching TRBD1. Germline CDR1 reads ENHRY; CDR2 reads SYGVKD. V lost 3 bases to trimming and J lost 4 bases; unmatched junction nucleotides: 8. The CDR3 totals 16 residues.

The chain combines TRBV5-1 with TRBJ2-2, with D possibly TRBD2 on 6 matching bases. Germline V gene sequence: CDR1 SGHRS, CDR2 YFSETQ. The V gene lost 7 bases and the J gene lost 0 bases, with 7 bases spanning the gap. CDR3 length: 13 amino acids. The DNA of the CDR3 is TGCGCCAGCGGGAGGTCGAACACCGGGGAGCTGTTTTTT. Encoded protein: CASGRSNTGELFF.

The chain carries TRBV6-2 or TRBV6-3 and TRBJ1-5; no definite D call. Trimming cost V 6 bases and J 3 bases, with 15 bases left between them. The CDR3 length is 15 residues. Germline CDR1 MNHEY, CDR2 SVGEGT. The CDR3 bases are TGTGCCAGCAGCTCACAGATACCGGTCAATCAGCCCCAGCATTTT. It encodes CASSSQIPVNQPQHF.

V gene TRBV24-1 combines with J gene TRBJ2-1; 8 bases align to TRBD1. This CDR3 spans 16 amino acids. Trimming cost V 4 bases and J 9 bases; bases outside gene matches: 13. Looked up from germline, CDR1 is KGHDR and CDR2 is SFDVKD. The CDR3 loop reads CATSDPQGVGGGEQFF. As DNA, the CDR3 is TGTGCCACCAGTGACCCACAGGGGGTCGGGGGAGGTGAGCAGTTCTTC.

This chain links TRBV24-1 with TRBJ1-1, with 7 positions matching TRBD1. Germline V gene data show CDR1 as KGHDR and CDR2 as SFDVKD. Losses at the gene ends were 2 bases for V and 0 bases for J; bases not matched to a gene: 2. The CDR3 has 15 residues. CDR3 DNA sequence: TGTGCCACCAGTGATTCGACAGGGATGAACACTGAAGCTTTCTTT. Encoded protein: CATSDSTGMNTEAFF.

The chain has TRBV7-2 and TRBJ2-2; 8 bases map to TRBD2. Trimming at V came to 2 bases and at J to 4 bases, leaving 9 bases not matched to a gene. Per germline, CDR1 SGHTA and CDR2 FQGNSA. The CDR3 sequence is 17 residues long. CDR3 coding DNA: TGTGCCAGCAGCTTACGCCCCGGGACTAGAGTCACCGGGGAGCTGTTTTTT. Protein product: CASSLRPGTRVTGELFF. Drawing the rest from reference TRBV7-2 and TRBJ2-2, the complete variable domain is GAGVSQSPSNKVTEKGKDVELRCDPISGHTALYWYRQSLGQGLEFLIYFQGNSAPDKSGLPSDRFSAERTGGSVSTLTIQRTQQEDSAVYLCASSLRPGTRVTGELFFGEGSRLTVL.

V is TRBV29-1 and J is TRBJ1-2; 7 bases agree with TRBD1. The CDR3 runs 12 residues. From germline, CDR1 is SQVTM and CDR2 ANQGSEA. V trimming: 4 bases; J trimming: 4 bases; junction bases outside the gene matches: 3. The CDR3 spells CSVGQGGYGYTF. The CDR3 bases are TGCAGCGTTGGACAGGGTGGCTATGGCTACACCTTC.

The chain has TRBV10-1 and TRBJ2-5; D is perhaps TRBD1 (5 bases). Between the trimmed V and J ends, which lost 0 bases and 5 bases, there was a span of 13 bases. The CDR3 runs to 15 residues. The germline V gene has CDR1 WNHNN and CDR2 SYGVQD (reference sequence). The CDR3 here is CASSESGQGGETQYF. CDR3 DNA: TGCGCCAGCAGTGAGTCGGGGCAGGGCGGCGAGACCCAGTACTTC.

The rearrangement uses TRBV21-1 and TRBJ2-5; TRBD2, the D gene given by the table, was not confirmed from the DNA. TRBV21-1 is a listed pseudogene. The length of the CDR3 is 12 residues. The DNA of the CDR3 is TGTGCCAGCAGCAAAGCGCGGGAGACCCAGTACTTC. It codes for CASSKARETQYF.

This clone was seen only once. The rearrangement links TRBV2 to TRBJ2-3; tentatively, D is TRBD2 (6 bases). The CDR3 length is 15 residues. CDR1 is SNHLY and CDR2 is FYNNEI in the germline V gene. Trimming took 8 bases from V and 0 from J, leaving 15 bases between them. In DNA form, the CDR3 reads TGTGCCAGCGGCTGGAGCCGGGGGAGCACAGATACGCAGTATTTT. Translation: CASGWSRGSTDTQYF.

The chain has TRBV9 and TRBJ2-3; D unclear. The CDR3 sequence is 15 residues long. The V gene's germline CDR1 is SGDLS and CDR2 YYNGEE. V was trimmed by 4 bases and J by 3 bases, leaving 15 bases between them. In DNA, the CDR3 is TGTGCCAGCAGCCCCCGGTCGGTTCCAACAGATACGCAGTATTTT. It is translated as CASSPRSVPTDTQYF.